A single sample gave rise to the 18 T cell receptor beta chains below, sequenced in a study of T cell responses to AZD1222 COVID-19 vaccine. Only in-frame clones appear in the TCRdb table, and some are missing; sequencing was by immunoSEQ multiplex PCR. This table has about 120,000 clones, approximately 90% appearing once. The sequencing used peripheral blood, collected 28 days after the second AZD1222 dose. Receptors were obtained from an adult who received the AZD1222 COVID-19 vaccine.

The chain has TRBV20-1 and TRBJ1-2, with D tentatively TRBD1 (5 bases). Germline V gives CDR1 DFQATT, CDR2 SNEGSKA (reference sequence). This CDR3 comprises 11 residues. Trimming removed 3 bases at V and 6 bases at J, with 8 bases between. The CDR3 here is CSASQGNGYTF. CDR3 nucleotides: TGCAGTGCTAGTCAGGGCAATGGCTACACCTTC.

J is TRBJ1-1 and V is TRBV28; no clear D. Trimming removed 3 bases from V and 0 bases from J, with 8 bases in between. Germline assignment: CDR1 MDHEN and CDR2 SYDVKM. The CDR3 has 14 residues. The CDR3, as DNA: TGTGCCAGCAGTTTGACCTACCTGAACACTGAAGCTTTCTTT. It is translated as CASSLTYLNTEAFF.

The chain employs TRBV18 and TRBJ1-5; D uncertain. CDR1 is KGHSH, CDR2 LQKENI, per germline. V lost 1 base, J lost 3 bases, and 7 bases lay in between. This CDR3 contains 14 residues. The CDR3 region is CASSPLDTNQPQHF. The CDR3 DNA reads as TGTGCCAGCTCACCACTAGACACCAATCAGCCCCAGCATTTT.

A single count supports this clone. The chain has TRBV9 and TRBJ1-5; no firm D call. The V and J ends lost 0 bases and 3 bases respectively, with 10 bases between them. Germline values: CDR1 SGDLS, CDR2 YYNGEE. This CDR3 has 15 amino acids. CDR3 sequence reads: CASSVAAGHNQPQHF. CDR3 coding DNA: TGTGCCAGCAGCGTAGCGGCAGGCCACAATCAGCCCCAGCATTTT.

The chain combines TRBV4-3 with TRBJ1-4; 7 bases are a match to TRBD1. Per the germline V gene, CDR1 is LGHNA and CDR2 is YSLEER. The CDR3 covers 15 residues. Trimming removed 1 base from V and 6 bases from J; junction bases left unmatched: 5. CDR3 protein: CASSQVDRSDEKLFF. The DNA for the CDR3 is TGCGCCAGCAGCCAAGTGGACAGGAGTGATGAAAAACTGTTTTTT.

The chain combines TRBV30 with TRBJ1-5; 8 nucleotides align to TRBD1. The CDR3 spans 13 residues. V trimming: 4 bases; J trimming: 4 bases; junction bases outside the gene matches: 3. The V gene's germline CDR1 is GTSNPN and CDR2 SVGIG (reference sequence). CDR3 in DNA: TGTGCCTGGAACAGGGGGATGAATCAGCCCCAGCATTTT. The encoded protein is CAWNRGMNQPQHF.

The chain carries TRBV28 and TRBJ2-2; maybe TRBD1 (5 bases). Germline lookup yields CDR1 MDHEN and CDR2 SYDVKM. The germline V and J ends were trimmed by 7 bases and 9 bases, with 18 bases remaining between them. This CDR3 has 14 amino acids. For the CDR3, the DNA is TGTGCCAGCACCGCAGGGCAGATTGGCCGGGAGCTGTTTTTT. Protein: CASTAGQIGRELFF.

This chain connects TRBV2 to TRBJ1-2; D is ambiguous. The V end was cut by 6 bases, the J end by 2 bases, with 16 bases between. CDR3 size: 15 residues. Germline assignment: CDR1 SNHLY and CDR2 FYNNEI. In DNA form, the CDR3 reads TGTGCCAGCAGCCCCAACCCGGGCATCAACTATGGCTACACCTTC. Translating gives CASSPNPGINYGYTF.

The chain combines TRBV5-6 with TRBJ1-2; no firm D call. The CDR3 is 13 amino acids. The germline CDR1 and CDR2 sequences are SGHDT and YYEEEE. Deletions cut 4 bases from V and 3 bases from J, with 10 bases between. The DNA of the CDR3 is TGTGCCAGCAGCCCCTCGGGATACTATGGCTACACCTTC. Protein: CASSPSGYYGYTF. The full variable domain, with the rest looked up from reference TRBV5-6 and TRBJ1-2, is DAGVTQSPTHLIKTRGQQVTLRCSPKSGHDTVSWYQQALGQGPQFIFQYYEEEERQRGNFPDRFSGHQFPNYSSELNVNALLLGDSALYLCASSPSGYYGYTFGSGTRLTVV.

CDR3 in amino acids: CASSSPTRDTQYF. CDR3 nucleotides: TGTGCCAGCAGTTCCCCGACTCGGGATACGCAGTATTTT. The chain links TRBV27 to TRBJ2-3; D remains unclear. The V gene lost 4 bases and the J gene lost 6 bases, with 11 bases spanning the gap. CDR3 length: 13 residues. Germline CDR1 and CDR2: MNHEY and SMNVEV (reference sequence).

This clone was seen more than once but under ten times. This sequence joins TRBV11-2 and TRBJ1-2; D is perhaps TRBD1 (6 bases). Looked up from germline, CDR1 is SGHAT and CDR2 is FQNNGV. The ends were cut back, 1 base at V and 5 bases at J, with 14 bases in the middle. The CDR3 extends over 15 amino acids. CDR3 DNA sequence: TGTGCCAGCAGCTTAGTGGCAGGGGCCACATATGGCTACACCTTC. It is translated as CASSLVAGATYGYTF.

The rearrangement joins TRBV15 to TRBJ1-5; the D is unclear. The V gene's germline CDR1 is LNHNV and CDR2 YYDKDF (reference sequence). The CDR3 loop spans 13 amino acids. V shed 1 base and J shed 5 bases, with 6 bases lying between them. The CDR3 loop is CATSRVGHQPQHF. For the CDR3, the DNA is TGTGCCACCAGCAGAGTTGGCCATCAGCCCCAGCATTTT.

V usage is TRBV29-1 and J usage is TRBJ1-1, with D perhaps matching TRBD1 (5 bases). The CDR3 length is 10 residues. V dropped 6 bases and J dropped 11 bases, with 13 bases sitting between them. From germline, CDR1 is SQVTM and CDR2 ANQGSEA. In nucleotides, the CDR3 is TGCAGCGTCGGGGCACCCGACGCTTTCTTT. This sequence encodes CSVGAPDAFF.

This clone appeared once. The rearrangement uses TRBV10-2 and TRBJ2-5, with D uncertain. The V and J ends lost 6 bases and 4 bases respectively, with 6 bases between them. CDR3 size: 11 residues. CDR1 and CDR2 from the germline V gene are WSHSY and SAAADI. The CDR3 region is CASSGRETQYF. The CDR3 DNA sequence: TGCGCCAGCAGCGGTCGAGAGACCCAGTACTTC.

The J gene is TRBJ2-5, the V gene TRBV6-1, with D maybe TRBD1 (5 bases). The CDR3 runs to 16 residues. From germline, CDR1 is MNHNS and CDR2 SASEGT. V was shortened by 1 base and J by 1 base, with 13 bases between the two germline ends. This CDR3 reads CASSEGQGWLQETQYF. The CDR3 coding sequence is TGTGCCAGCAGTGAAGGTCAGGGATGGCTCCAAGAGACCCAGTACTTC.

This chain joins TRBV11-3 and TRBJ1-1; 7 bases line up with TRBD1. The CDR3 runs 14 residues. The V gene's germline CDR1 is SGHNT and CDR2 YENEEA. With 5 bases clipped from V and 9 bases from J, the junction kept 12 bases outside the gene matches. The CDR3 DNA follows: TGTGCCAGCAGCCACGGACAGGCTGGGAGCCAAGCTTTCTTT. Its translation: CASSHGQAGSQAFF. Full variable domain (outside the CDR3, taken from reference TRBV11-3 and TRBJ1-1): EAGVVQSPRYKIIEKKQPVAFWCNPISGHNTLYWYLQNLGQGPELLIRYENEEAVDDSQLPKDRFSAERLKGVDSTLKIQPAELGDSAVYLCASSHGQAGSQAFFGQGTRLTVV.

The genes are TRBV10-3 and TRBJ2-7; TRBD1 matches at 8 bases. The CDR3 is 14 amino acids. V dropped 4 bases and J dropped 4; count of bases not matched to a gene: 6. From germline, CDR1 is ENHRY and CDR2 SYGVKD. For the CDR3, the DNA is TGTGCCATCAGTGGGGACAGGAGTCGGTACGAGCAGTACTTC. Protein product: CAISGDRSRYEQYF.

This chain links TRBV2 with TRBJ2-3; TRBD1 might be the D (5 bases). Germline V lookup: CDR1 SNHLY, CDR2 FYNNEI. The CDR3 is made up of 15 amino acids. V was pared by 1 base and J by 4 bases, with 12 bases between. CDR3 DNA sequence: TGTGCCAGCAGTGAAGGCCAGGGCCTTGCAGATACGCAGTATTTT. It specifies CASSEGQGLADTQYF.